Listed below are T cell receptor beta chains from one sample, sequenced in a study of cytomegalovirus exposure and HLA in healthy donors. Only in-frame clones appear in the TCRdb table, and some are missing; sequencing was by immunoSEQ multiplex PCR. Here the sample spans about 190,000 clones, roughly 81% being singletons. Sequenced sample: PBMCs. These receptors originate from a woman in her twenties or thirties in good health and CMV-seropositive. Both conserved end residues are part of each CDR3. The D gene is left open where the match is weak. Size tells how often a clone was seen (once, few, many) or the class of an expanded clone, and some rows leave it out.

j_call clone_size v_call d_call cdr3_aa cdr3_nt
TRBJ1-4 NA TRBV4-2 NA CASSHLGGEGEKLFF TGTGCCAGCAGCCATTTGGGGGGTGAGGGTGAAAAACTGTTTTTT
TRBJ2-5 once TRBV5-1 TRBD2 CASSFGGRGDETQYF TGCGCCAGCAGCTTCGGCGGGAGGGGTGATGAGACCCAGTACTTC
TRBJ1-3 once TRBV7-2 NA CASSTVEGNTIYF TGTGCCAGCAGCACCGTGGAGGGAAACACCATATATTTT
TRBJ2-1 NA TRBV5-4 NA CASSLRGRAYNEQFF TGTGCCAGCAGCTTGAGGGGGAGGGCCTACAATGAGCAGTTCTTC
TRBJ2-3 NA TRBV28 NA CASRPQGTDTQYF TGTGCCAGCAGACCACAGGGAACAGATACGCAGTATTTT
TRBJ1-2 once TRBV5-1 NA CASSLAPGTQSGYTF TGCGCCAGCAGCTTGGCCCCCGGGACACAGAGTGGCTACACCTTC
TRBJ1-4 NA TRBV28 NA CASTLSGTNEKLFF TGTGCCAGCACCCTTAGCGGAACTAATGAAAAACTGTTTTTT
TRBJ1-2 few TRBV29-1 TRBD1 CSVGGLQGGANYGYTF TGCAGCGTTGGGGGCCTACAGGGGGGAGCTAACTATGGCTACACCTTC
TRBJ2-5 once TRBV19 TRBD2 CARTTSGVQETQYF TGTGCCAGAACGACTAGCGGGGTCCAAGAGACCCAGTACTTC
TRBJ2-5 NA TRBV7-6 NA CASSLPRETQYF TGTGCCAGCAGCCTACCCCGGGAGACCCAGTACTTC
TRBJ2-5 NA TRBV7-2 NA CASSLGGGGRQETQYF TGTGCCAGCAGCTTAGGAGGTGGGGGCCGCCAAGAGACCCAGTACTTC
TRBJ2-7 NA TRBV10-1 TRBD1 CASRPGQGIPYEQYF TGCGCCAGCAGACCAGGACAGGGAATCCCTTACGAGCAGTACTTC
TRBJ1-3 NA TRBV9 NA CASSVSGGSSGNTIYF TGTGCCAGCAGCGTTAGTGGGGGGAGCTCTGGAAACACCATATATTTT
TRBJ2-1 NA TRBV5-6 TRBD2 CASSLLSGRTYNEQFF TGTGCCAGCAGCTTACTTAGCGGGAGGACCTACAATGAGCAGTTCTTC
TRBJ2-3 NA TRBV5-4 TRBD2 CASLREGTDTQYF TGTGCCAGCCTTCGGGAGGGCACAGATACGCAGTATTTT
TRBJ2-1 once TRBV7-3 TRBD2 CASSLQAGVADEQFF TGTGCCAGCAGCTTACAAGCGGGAGTTGCGGATGAGCAGTTCTTC
TRBJ2-1 few TRBV28 NA CASRRGQSEQFF TGTGCCAGCAGACGTGGACAAAGTGAGCAGTTCTTC
TRBJ1-5 NA TRBV2 NA CASSEQGSNQPQHF TGTGCCAGCAGTGAACAGGGGAGCAATCAGCCCCAGCATTTT
TRBJ2-6 NA TRBV7-8 TRBD2 CASPPFSGSSGANVLTF TGTGCCAGCCCACCGTTTAGCGGGAGCTCTGGGGCCAACGTCCTGACTTTC
TRBJ2-1 NA TRBV27 TRBD1 CASTLDRAGGYSYNEQFF TGTGCCAGCACCTTGGACAGGGCTGGCGGGTACTCCTACAATGAGCAGTTCTTC
TRBJ1-1 NA TRBV6-1 TRBD1 CASSDLRGMTEAFF TGTGCCAGCAGTGACCTCAGGGGGATGACTGAAGCTTTCTTT
TRBJ2-7 NA TRBV27 TRBD1 CASSFGTVPYEQYF TGTGCCAGCAGTTTCGGGACAGTCCCCTACGAGCAGTACTTC
TRBJ2-5 NA TRBV9 TRBD1 CASSVSGQQETQYF TGTGCCAGCAGCGTTTCGGGACAGCAAGAGACCCAGTACTTC
TRBJ1-2 NA TRBV10-3 NA CAIRGADSYGYTF TGTGCCATCAGGGGGGCAGACAGCTATGGCTACACCTTC
TRBJ1-1 few TRBV6-6 NA CASSPARGMNTEAFF TGTGCCAGCAGCCCCGCAAGGGGAATGAACACTGAAGCTTTCTTT
TRBJ1-2 NA TRBV6-6 NA CASSNSRVTNYGYTF TGTGCCAGCAGTAATAGCAGGGTAACGAACTATGGCTACACCTTC
TRBJ2-1 NA TRBV11-3 TRBD1 CASSRDRGGEQFF TGTGCCAGCAGCCGGGACAGGGGAGGTGAGCAGTTCTTC
TRBJ1-5 NA TRBV19 NA CASSPGEGHSNQPQHF TGTGCCAGTAGTCCTGGAGAGGGTCATAGCAATCAGCCCCAGCATTTT
TRBJ2-3 NA TRBV5-4 TRBD2 CASSLPRGATDTQYF TGTGCCAGCAGCTTGCCGCGGGGGGCCACAGATACGCAGTATTTT
TRBJ2-3 few TRBV15 TRBD2 CATGLAGGTDTQYF TGTGCCACCGGATTAGCGGGAGGCACAGATACGCAGTATTTT
TRBJ2-7 once TRBV2 TRBD2 CASRERLAGEKVYEQYF TGTGCCAGCAGGGAACGGCTAGCGGGGGAAAAGGTCTACGAGCAGTACTTC
TRBJ2-3 few TRBV6-5 NA CASSFKRTDTQYF TGTGCCAGCAGTTTCAAGCGCACAGATACGCAGTATTTT
TRBJ1-1 NA TRBV18 NA CASSQSGITEAFF TGTGCCAGCTCACAGAGCGGGATCACTGAAGCTTTCTTT
TRBJ1-2 NA TRBV25-1 TRBD1 CASWDSPNYGYTF TGTGCCAGCTGGGACAGTCCTAACTATGGCTACACCTTC
TRBJ2-7 NA TRBV28 NA CASSLTGELSYEQYF TGTGCCAGCAGTTTAACAGGTGAACTATCCTACGAGCAGTACTTC
TRBJ2-1 NA TRBV5-1 NA CASSPGEGGSYNEQFF TGCGCCAGCAGCCCGGGGGAGGGGGGCTCCTACAATGAGCAGTTCTTC
TRBJ1-2 NA TRBV13 TRBD1 CASSLGQGATGYTF TGTGCCAGCAGCTTGGGACAGGGGGCTACTGGCTACACCTTC
TRBJ1-1 once TRBV10-3 NA CAISESGLIGGEAFF TGTGCCATCAGTGAGTCGGGGTTAATTGGGGGCGAAGCTTTCTTT
TRBJ1-4 NA TRBV20-1 NA CSVRDEKLFF TGCAGTGTCCGGGATGAAAAACTGTTTTTT
TRBJ1-1 NA TRBV19 NA CASSISARPMNTEAFF TGTGCCAGTAGTATCTCCGCCCGTCCTATGAACACTGAAGCTTTCTTT
TRBJ1-1 NA TRBV7-9 TRBD1 CASTLLRDRVTEAFF TGTGCCAGCACTCTCTTGCGGGACAGGGTAACTGAAGCTTTCTTT
TRBJ1-6 NA TRBV6-5 NA CASSFELNSPLHF TGTGCCAGCAGTTTCGAGCTTAATTCACCCCTCCACTTT
TRBJ1-5 NA TRBV7-9 NA CASSLGRGGNQPQHF TGTGCCAGCAGCCTCGGGCGGGGGGGCAATCAGCCCCAGCATTTT
TRBJ2-5 NA TRBV28 TRBD2 CASSTAGGQETQYF TGTGCCAGCAGTACTGCGGGGGGACAAGAGACCCAGTACTTC
TRBJ2-3 NA TRBV7-3 TRBD2 CASSIGTRGDTQYF TGTGCCAGCAGCATTGGGACTAGAGGAGATACGCAGTATTTT
TRBJ2-1 few TRBV5-1 NA CASSLMGASYNEQFF TGCGCCAGCAGCCTGATGGGGGCATCCTACAATGAGCAGTTCTTC
TRBJ2-3 NA TRBV7-2 TRBD2 CASSYTAGGTDTQYF TGTGCCAGCAGCTATACAGCGGGGGGCACAGATACGCAGTATTTT